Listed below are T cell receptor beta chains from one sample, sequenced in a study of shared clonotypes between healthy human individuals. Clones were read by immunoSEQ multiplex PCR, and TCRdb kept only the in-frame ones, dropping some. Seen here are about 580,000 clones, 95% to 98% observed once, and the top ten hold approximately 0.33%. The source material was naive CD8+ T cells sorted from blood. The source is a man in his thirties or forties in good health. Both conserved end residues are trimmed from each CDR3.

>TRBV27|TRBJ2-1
ASSDDWSSYNEQF
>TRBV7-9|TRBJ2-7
ASSGEGQYYEQY
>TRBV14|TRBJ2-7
ASSYDLYEQY
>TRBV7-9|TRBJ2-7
ASSSNYYEQY
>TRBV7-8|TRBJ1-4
ASSLQATNEKLF
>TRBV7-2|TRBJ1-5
ASSLFDSSNQPQH
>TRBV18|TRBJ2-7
ASSRPGTDYEQY
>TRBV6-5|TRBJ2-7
ASSTRDSYEQY
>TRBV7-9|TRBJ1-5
ASSLPGEPQH
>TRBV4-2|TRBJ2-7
ASSPGRGSSYEQY
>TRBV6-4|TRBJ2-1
ASSDSGWGEQF
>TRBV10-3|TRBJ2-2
AISDLTGGAYTGELF
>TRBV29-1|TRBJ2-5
SVGDPFGWETQY
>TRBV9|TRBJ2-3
ASSVARETSTDTQY
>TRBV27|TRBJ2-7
ASSLSGVMDYEQY
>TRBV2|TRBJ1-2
ASDGDRANYGYT
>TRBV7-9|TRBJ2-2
ASSLVKGLATGELF
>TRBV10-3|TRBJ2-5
AISEAERDLRETQY
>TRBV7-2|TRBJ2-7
ASSLSFVRGFEQY
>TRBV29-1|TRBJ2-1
SVKTSTYNEQF
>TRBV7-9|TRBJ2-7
ASSLVGYEQY
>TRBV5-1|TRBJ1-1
ASSSLLGVNTEAF
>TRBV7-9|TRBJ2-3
ASSRFDPAGVTDTQY
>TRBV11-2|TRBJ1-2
ASSFGTYRSYGYT
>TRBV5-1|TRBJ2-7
ASSLVGSGRYEQY
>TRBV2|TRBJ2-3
ASREEPASTDTQY
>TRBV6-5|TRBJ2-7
ASSPGARGTYEQY
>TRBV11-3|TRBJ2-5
ASSLAWWETQY
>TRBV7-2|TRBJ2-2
ASSLRTGELF
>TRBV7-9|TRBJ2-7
ASSPLTASSYEQY
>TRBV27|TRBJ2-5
ASRSVAAPQETQY
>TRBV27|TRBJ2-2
ASMQTGELF
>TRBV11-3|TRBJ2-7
ASSPFSGEQY
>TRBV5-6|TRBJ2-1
ASSLLTGGHNEQF
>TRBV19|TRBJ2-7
ASSIGTSAYEQY
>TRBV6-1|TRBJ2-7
ASLEDERAYEQY
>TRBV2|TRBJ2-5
ASSEDSHQETQY
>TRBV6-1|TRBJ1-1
ASSEPRGGTFTEAF
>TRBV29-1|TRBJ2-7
SVESARTYEQY
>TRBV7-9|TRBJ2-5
ASSRQQETQY
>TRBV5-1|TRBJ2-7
ASSLAGTIYEQY